The clone carrying this T cell receptor beta chain was seen a few times. Its matching antigen is unknown. The data belong to a study of CD8 T cells in ankylosing spondylitis. Study-wide results and caveats: Disease-associated clones were CD8+ and fairly uncommon in peripheral blood. A TCR beta motif of fewer than 10 highly homologous variants seemed to mark ankylosing spondylitis blood. In ankylosing spondylitis patients, matched synovial fluid reportedly showed significant enrichment of disease-linked clones. Some motif variants were previously reported in reactive arthritis synovial fluid and blood.

Quantitative 5'-RACE was performed with molecular barcodes, and it yielded the TCR beta libraries. TCRdb reprocessed the 5' RACE reads via MiXCR and lists one record per CDR3 protein. The top ten hold about 15% of the sample, which has about 400,000 distinct CDR3 sequences, about a fifth seen once. Germline V gene data show CDR1 as SGDLS and CDR2 as YYNGEE. V lost 5 bases to trimming and J lost 1 base, with 11 bases between them. CDR3 size: 14 residues. V gene TRBV9 combines with J gene TRBJ2-3, with D perhaps matching TRBD1 (6 bases). The sequencing sample was made of blood, either unsorted or a sorted T cell fraction (not recorded which). The sequence came from a male donor with ankylosing spondylitis. The CDR3: CASSIQGRTDTQYF. In nucleotides, the CDR3 is TGTGCCAGCAGTATACAGGGACGCACAGATACGCAGTATTTT.